These 25 T cell receptor beta chains originate from one sample sequenced in a study of T-cell memory formation after mild COVID-19. MiXCR, run by TCRdb on the 5' RACE reads, gives a single entry per CDR3 protein. The sample records hundreds of thousands of distinct CDR3 sequences, about a fifth being singletons. The sequencing input was PBMCs or a T cell subset sorted from them (not recorded which). These receptors were taken from an adult woman who had mild COVID-19 (a few samples of this study predate the infection). Cell type and time point are not known.

This clonotype was detected a few times. V is TRBV7-2 and J is TRBJ1-2; D is ambiguous. Looked up from germline, CDR1 is SGHTA and CDR2 is FQGNSA. Trimming left V 4 bases short and J 0 bases short, with 21 bases between. The CDR3 has 18 residues. The CDR3 reads CASSYGIPRPTSNYGYTF. The DNA for the CDR3 is TGTGCCAGCAGCTATGGTATCCCCCGACCTACTTCTAACTATGGCTACACCTTC.

A few counts support this clonotype. The rearrangement joins TRBV25-1 to TRBJ2-6; D possibly corresponds to TRBD2 (7 bases). This CDR3 is built from 21 residues. Germline CDR1 and CDR2: MGHDK and SYGVNS. V was pared by 0 bases and J by 0 bases, with 21 bases between. The DNA of the CDR3 is TGTGCCAGCAGTGAATACAGAGGGGGGGCCGGTATTAGCTCTGGGGCCAACGTCCTGACTTTC. As protein: CASSEYRGGAGISSGANVLTF.

This clonotype was found a few times. The gene calls are TRBV6-1 and TRBJ1-5; 10 bases are a match to TRBD1. The CDR3 has 14 residues. Germline values: CDR1 MNHNS, CDR2 SASEGT. V dropped 7 bases and J dropped 7; count of bases not matched to a gene: 7. The CDR3 is CASTATGGRQPQHF. DNA of the CDR3: TGTGCCAGCACCGCGACAGGGGGCCGGCAGCCCCAGCATTTT.

The chain employs TRBV5-1 and TRBJ1-6, with 7 bases identical to TRBD1. The CDR3 covers 16 residues. Germline V lookup: CDR1 SGHRS, CDR2 YFSETQ. The V gene end was trimmed by 2 bases and the J gene end by 7 bases; junction bases not matched to a gene: 9. CDR3 coding DNA: TGCGCCAGCAGCTTACAGGGGCAGGGGAGAAATTCACCCCTCCACTTT. Residues: CASSLQGQGRNSPLHF.

This clonotype has a handful of counts. The rearrangement uses TRBV12-3 or TRBV12-4 and TRBJ1-6, with D possibly being TRBD1 (6 bases). V was trimmed by 5 bases and J by 7 bases, leaving 15 bases between them. This CDR3 has 15 residues. The CDR3 nucleotides read TGTGCCAGCAGTAGTTTGGGAGGGGGGAATTCACCCCTCCACTTT. Translated, it gives CASSSLGGGNSPLHF.

The V call is TRBV15, the J call TRBJ2-1; D call uncertain. Germline V CDR1 and CDR2: LNHNV, YYDKDF (reference sequence). This CDR3 is built from 17 residues. V lost 1 base, J lost 0 bases, and 13 bases lay in between. CDR3 protein: CATSRAWRSGSYNEQFF. The CDR3 DNA reads TGTGCCACCAGCAGAGCGTGGCGGTCAGGCTCCTACAATGAGCAGTTCTTC.

In this sample, this clonotype turned up many times. The gene calls are TRBV25-1 and TRBJ1-2; D is unclear. Trimming took 4 bases from V and 6 from J, leaving 9 bases between them. The germline V gene has CDR1 MGHDK and CDR2 SYGVNS. CDR3 length: 12 amino acids. The CDR3 loop reads CASSVSVHGYTF. The CDR3 nucleotides read TGTGCCAGCAGTGTGTCGGTTCATGGCTACACCTTC.

This clonotype came up a few times. V and J are TRBV5-4 and TRBJ2-7; TRBD2 agrees at 13 bases. This CDR3 region has 17 residues. Unmatched junction bases numbered 11, after V lost 5 bases and J lost 3 bases. Germline-derived CDR1 and CDR2 are SGHNT and YYREEE (reference sequence). CDR3 nucleotide sequence: TGTGCCAGCAGACCGGCCTCGGGGACTAGCGGGATCTACGAGCAGTACTTC. It encodes CASRPASGTSGIYEQYF.

The chain employs TRBV19 and TRBJ1-1; D call uncertain. V lost 4 bases to trimming and J lost 2 bases, with 5 bases between them. The CDR3 extends over 12 amino acids. Germline V gives CDR1 LNHDA, CDR2 SQIVND (reference sequence). The CDR3 spells CASSTQNTEAFF. The CDR3 DNA reads as TGTGCCAGTAGTACCCAAAACACTGAAGCTTTCTTT. The full variable domain, completed using reference TRBV19 and TRBJ1-1, is DGGITQSPKYLFRKEGQNVTLSCEQNLNHDAMYWYRQDPGQGLRLIYYSQIVNDFQKGDIAEGYSVSREKKESFPLTVTSAQKNPTAFYLCASSTQNTEAFFGQGTRLTVV.

A few counts support this clonotype. This rearrangement joins TRBV6-5 to TRBJ2-1; possibly TRBD1 for D (7 bases). Trimming removed 7 bases at V and 2 bases at J, with 18 bases between. Germline-derived CDR1 and CDR2 are MNHEY and SVGAGI. This CDR3 has 16 residues. The CDR3 is CASTSDAGQPYNEQFF. In DNA, the CDR3 is TGTGCCAGCACGTCCGACGCGGGACAGCCCTACAATGAGCAGTTCTTC.

This chain connects TRBV3-1 to TRBJ1-1; no clear D gene. The CDR3 runs 14 residues. Trimming removed 1 base from V and 4 bases from J, with 10 bases in between. Germline lookup yields CDR1 LGHDT and CDR2 YNNKEL (reference sequence). CDR3 in DNA: TGTGCCAGCAGCCAAGTGGGGAAGCCCACTGAAGCTTTCTTT. Translated: CASSQVGKPTEAFF.

The DNA of the CDR3 is TGCGCCAGCAGCGACGGGACAGGGCAAGCAGATACGCAGTATTTT. It yields the protein CASSDGTGQADTQYF. The V and J genes are TRBV5-1 and TRBJ2-3; 9 bases fit TRBD1. Germline trimming cut 4 bases from V and 4 bases from J; bases unmatched to any gene: 7. CDR1 SGHRS and CDR2 YFSETQ come from the germline V gene. The CDR3 has 15 residues.

The chain combines TRBV21-1 with TRBJ2-5; the table's D call of TRBD1 was not tested on the DNA. TRBV21-1 has pseudogene status. This CDR3 contains 17 residues. The CDR3 DNA reads as TGTGCCAGCAGCAAACCCTTTTGGGGGTCGGTCCAAGAGACCCAGTACTTC. It specifies CASSKPFWGSVQETQYF.

This chain uses TRBV20-1 with TRBJ2-3; no clear D gene. The CDR3 extends over 13 amino acids. CDR1 DFQATT and CDR2 SNEGSKA come from the germline V gene (reference sequence). V was cut by 0 bases and J by 3 bases, with 7 bases left in between. The CDR3 region has the DNA TGCAGTGCTAGAGATCTCCTAACAGATACGCAGTATTTT. It specifies CSARDLLTDTQYF.

This rearrangement joins TRBV4-2 to TRBJ1-1; D is possibly TRBD1 (5 bases). Germline V gives CDR1 LGHNA, CDR2 YNFKEQ. Deletions cut 8 bases from V and 0 bases from J, with 19 bases between. This CDR3 region has 16 residues. The CDR3 is CASCRDPISMNTEAFF. CDR3 nucleotides: TGTGCCAGCTGTCGGGACCCCATTTCGATGAACACTGAAGCTTTCTTT.

This clonotype was recorded once. The rearrangement uses TRBV3-1 and TRBJ2-1; a possible D gene is TRBD1 (6 bases). The CDR3 runs to 13 residues. Germline lookup yields CDR1 LGHDT and CDR2 YNNKEL (reference sequence). V was trimmed by 0 bases and J by 10 bases, leaving 10 bases between them. CDR3 sequence (DNA): TGTGCCAGCAGCCAAGATCTTGGGACAGAGCAGTTCTTC. This sequence encodes CASSQDLGTEQFF.

A few counts support this clonotype. V usage is TRBV9 and J usage is TRBJ2-1; 7 bases line up with TRBD2. Unmatched junction bases numbered 7, after V lost 0 bases and J lost 4 bases. This CDR3 has 16 amino acids. The germline CDR1 and CDR2 sequences are SGDLS and YYNGEE. As DNA, the CDR3 is TGTGCCAGCAGCGTAGGAGGCGGGGGAGTTTACAATGAGCAGTTCTTC. Protein sequence: CASSVGGGGVYNEQFF.

The chain recombines TRBV4-3 with TRBJ2-1; TRBD2 matches at 12 bases. Germline V gives CDR1 LGHNA, CDR2 YSLEER. This CDR3 contains 16 residues. V lost 0 bases to trimming and J lost 7 bases; unmatched junction nucleotides: 4. The CDR3 region has the DNA TGCGCCAGCAGCCAAGATCTACTAGCGGGAGGTAATGAGCAGTTCTTC. As protein: CASSQDLLAGGNEQFF.

The gene calls are TRBV4-1 and TRBJ1-2; no clear D. CDR3 length equals 14 residues. V was clipped by 1 base and J by 8 bases, with 14 bases between them. Germline V gives CDR1 MGHRA, CDR2 YSYEKL. CDR3 coding DNA: TGCGCCAGCAGCCAAGTAGTAAGGAGAGGCGGCTACACCTTC. This sequence encodes CASSQVVRRGGYTF.

This clonotype showed up just a few times. The rearrangement uses TRBV12-3 or TRBV12-4 and TRBJ1-1; 7 bases agree with TRBD1. V trimming: 8 bases; J trimming: 5 bases; junction bases outside the gene matches: 8. This CDR3 has 13 amino acids. The CDR3 here is CASGAGGGTEAFF. The CDR3 bases are TGTGCCAGCGGCGCAGGGGGGGGTACTGAAGCTTTCTTT.

In nucleotides, the CDR3 is TGTGCCAGCAGCCCGCAGGGACCCATCAATCAGCCCCAGCATTTT. It translates to CASSPQGPINQPQHF. The chain carries TRBV7-2 and TRBJ1-5; a weak D match, TRBD1 (5 bases). With 5 bases removed from V and 3 bases from J, the gap between germline ends came to 14 bases. Germline assignment: CDR1 SGHTA and CDR2 FQGNSA. This CDR3 region has 15 residues.

This clonotype was observed a handful of times. This sequence joins TRBV6-6 and TRBJ1-1, with TRBD1 matching 8 bases. Trimming at V came to 10 bases and at J to 2 bases, leaving 12 bases not matched to a gene. The CDR3 has 15 residues. Germline values: CDR1 MNHNY, CDR2 SVGAGI (reference sequence). The CDR3 nucleotides are TGTGCCACCCAGACCTCCCAGGGGGCCAACACTGAAGCTTTCTTT. Residues: CATQTSQGANTEAFF.

This clonotype was seen only a few times. The chain recombines TRBV15 with TRBJ2-1; D uncertain. Trimming cost V 7 bases and J 4 bases, with 11 bases left between them. This CDR3 is 13 amino acids long. CDR1 and CDR2 (germline): LNHNV, YYDKDF (reference sequence). This CDR3 is CATTSVSYNEQFF. For the CDR3, the DNA is TGTGCCACCACTTCGGTGAGTTACAATGAGCAGTTCTTC.

This sequence joins TRBV19 and TRBJ1-5; TRBD1 is a possible D gene (6 bases). The germline CDR1 and CDR2 sequences are LNHDA and SQIVND (reference sequence). Trimming took 5 bases from V and 5 from J, leaving 19 bases between them. The CDR3 loop spans 16 amino acids. CDR3 sequence (DNA): TGTGCCAGTAGTCCCCGGGCCACAGGGAGAGATCAGCCCCAGCATTTT. This encodes CASSPRATGRDQPQHF.

V and J are TRBV28 and TRBJ1-2, with D possibly being TRBD1 (5 bases). Trimming pared 6 bases from V and 4 bases from J, leaving 15 bases between. The germline CDR1 and CDR2 sequences are MDHEN and SYDVKM. The CDR3 has 14 residues. CDR3 region: CASRTGTGVYGYTF. In nucleotides, the CDR3 is TGTGCCAGCAGAACCGGGACGGGTGTCTATGGCTACACCTTC.